The source of this T cell receptor (beta chain) is a study of esophageal squamous cell carcinoma under preoperative chemotherapy. Study-wide background: Samples included peripheral blood T cells as well as tumor-infiltrating lymphocytes. Overall study results and limits: Post-treatment tumor-infiltrating lymphocytes appeared partly derived from peripheral T cells migrating into the tumor.

TCRdb ran MiXCR on the PCR reads and lists one entry per CDR3 protein. Here the sample spans about 15,000 distinct CDR3 sequences, approximately 50% being singletons. This clonotype appeared many times. Its antigen is unidentified. The germline V gene encodes CDR1 MNHNS and CDR2 SASEGT. V shed 7 bases, J shed 0 bases, and the junction held 13 bases outside the gene matches. CDR3 length: 17 amino acids. The time point is: before preoperative PTX-NDP chemotherapy. The receptor comes from a human donor with esophageal squamous cell carcinoma. The donor label of this sample is uncertain. Sampling was conducted from a patient given preoperative chemotherapy. The V gene is TRBV6-1, the J gene TRBJ1-1, with 8 bases aligning to TRBD1. The CDR3 region has the DNA TGTGCCAGCACTCTAAAAGGAGGGACAGGCCTGAACACTGAAGCTTTCTTT. Its protein product is CASTLKGGTGLNTEAFF.